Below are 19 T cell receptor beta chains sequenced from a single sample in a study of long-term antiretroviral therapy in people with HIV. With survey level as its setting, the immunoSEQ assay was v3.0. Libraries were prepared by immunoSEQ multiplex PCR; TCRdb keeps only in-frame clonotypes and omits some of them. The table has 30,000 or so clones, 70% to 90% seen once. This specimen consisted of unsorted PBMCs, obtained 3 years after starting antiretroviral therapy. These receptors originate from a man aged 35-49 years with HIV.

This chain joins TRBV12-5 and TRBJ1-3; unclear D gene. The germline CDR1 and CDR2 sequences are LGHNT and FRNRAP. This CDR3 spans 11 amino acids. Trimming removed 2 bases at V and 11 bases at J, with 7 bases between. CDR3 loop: CASGLTDPIYF. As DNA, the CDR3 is TGTGCTAGTGGTTTGACAGATCCCATATATTTT.

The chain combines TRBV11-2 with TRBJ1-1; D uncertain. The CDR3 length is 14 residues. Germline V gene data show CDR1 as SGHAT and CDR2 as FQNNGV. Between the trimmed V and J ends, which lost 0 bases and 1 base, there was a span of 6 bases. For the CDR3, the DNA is TGTGCCAGCAGCTTAGAAGGGTCGAACACTGAAGCTTTCTTT. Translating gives CASSLEGSNTEAFF.

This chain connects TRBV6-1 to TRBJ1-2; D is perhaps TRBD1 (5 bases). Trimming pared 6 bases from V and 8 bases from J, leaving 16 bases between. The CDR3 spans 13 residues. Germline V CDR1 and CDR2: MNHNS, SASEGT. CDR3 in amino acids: CASSVNGGKGYTF. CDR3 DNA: TGTGCCAGCAGCGTTAATGGGGGAAAGGGCTACACCTTC.

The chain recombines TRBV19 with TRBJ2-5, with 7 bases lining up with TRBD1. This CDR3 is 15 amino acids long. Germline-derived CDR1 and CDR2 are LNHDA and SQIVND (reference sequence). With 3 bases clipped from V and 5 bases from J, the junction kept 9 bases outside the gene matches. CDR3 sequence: CASSMTGNGKETQYF. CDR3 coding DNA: TGTGCCAGTAGTATGACAGGGAACGGCAAGGAGACCCAGTACTTC.

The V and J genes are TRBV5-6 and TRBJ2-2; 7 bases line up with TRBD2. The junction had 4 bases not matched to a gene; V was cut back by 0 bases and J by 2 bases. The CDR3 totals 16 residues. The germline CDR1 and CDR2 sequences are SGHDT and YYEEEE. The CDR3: CASSLGASGNTGELFF. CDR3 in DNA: TGTGCCAGCAGCTTGGGGGCTAGCGGAAACACCGGGGAGCTGTTTTTT.

The DNA for the CDR3 is TGCGCCAGCAGCTCCGGGATGAAAGCTTTCTTT. It encodes CASSSGMKAFF. The chain has TRBV5-1 and TRBJ1-1, with D hard to call. The ends were cut back, 3 bases at V and 9 bases at J, with 9 bases in the middle. This CDR3 has 11 amino acids. Germline CDR1 and CDR2: SGHRS and YFSETQ.

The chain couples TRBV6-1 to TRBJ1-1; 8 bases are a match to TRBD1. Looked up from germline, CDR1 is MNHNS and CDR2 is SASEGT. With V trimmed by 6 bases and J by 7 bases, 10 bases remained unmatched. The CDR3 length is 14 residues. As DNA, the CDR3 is TGTGCCAGCAGCCCTGCAGGGGGCAGGGGTGAAGCTTTCTTT. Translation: CASSPAGGRGEAFF.

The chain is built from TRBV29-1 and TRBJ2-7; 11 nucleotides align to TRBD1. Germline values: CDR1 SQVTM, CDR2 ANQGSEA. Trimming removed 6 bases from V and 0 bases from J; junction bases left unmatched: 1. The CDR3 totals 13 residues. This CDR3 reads CSVGTGGSYEQYF. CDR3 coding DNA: TGCAGCGTCGGGACAGGGGGCTCCTACGAGCAGTACTTC.

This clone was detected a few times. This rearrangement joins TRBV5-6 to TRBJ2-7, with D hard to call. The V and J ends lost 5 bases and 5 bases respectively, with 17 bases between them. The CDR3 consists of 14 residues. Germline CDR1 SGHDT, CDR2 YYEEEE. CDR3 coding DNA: TGTGCCAGCAGTTCCGGACCCGGGTTGAACGAGCAGTACTTC. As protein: CASSSGPGLNEQYF.

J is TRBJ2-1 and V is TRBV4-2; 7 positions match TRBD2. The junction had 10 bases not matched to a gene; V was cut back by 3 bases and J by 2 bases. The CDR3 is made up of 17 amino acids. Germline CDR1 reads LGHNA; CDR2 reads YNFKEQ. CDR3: CASSQASSGYPYNEQFF. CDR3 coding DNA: TGTGCCAGCAGCCAGGCCTCTAGCGGCTATCCCTACAATGAGCAGTTCTTC.

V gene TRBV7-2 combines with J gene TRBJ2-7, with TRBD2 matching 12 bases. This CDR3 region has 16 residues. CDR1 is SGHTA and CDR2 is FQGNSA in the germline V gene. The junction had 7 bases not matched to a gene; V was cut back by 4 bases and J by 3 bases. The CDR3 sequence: CASSSPQTSGSYEQYF. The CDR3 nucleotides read TGTGCCAGCAGCTCACCTCAGACTAGCGGGAGCTACGAGCAGTACTTC.

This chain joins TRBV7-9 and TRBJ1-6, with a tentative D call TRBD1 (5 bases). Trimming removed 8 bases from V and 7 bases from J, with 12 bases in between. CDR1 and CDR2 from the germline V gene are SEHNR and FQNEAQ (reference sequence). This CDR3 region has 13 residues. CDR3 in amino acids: CASGPRANSPLHF. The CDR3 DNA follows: TGTGCCAGCGGACCCAGGGCCAATTCACCCCTCCACTTT.

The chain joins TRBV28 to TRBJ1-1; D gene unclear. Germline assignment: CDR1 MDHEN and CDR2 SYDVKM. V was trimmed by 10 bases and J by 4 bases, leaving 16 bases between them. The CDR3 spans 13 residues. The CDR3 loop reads CATKIRYGTEAFF. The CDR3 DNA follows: TGTGCCACTAAGATAAGATACGGCACTGAAGCTTTCTTT. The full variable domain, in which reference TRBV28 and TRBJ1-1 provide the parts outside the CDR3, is DVKVTQSSRYLVKRTGEKVFLECVQDMDHENMFWYRQDPGLGLRLIYFSYDVKMKEKGDIPEGYSVSREKKERFSLILESASTNQTSMYLCATKIRYGTEAFFGQGTRLTVV.

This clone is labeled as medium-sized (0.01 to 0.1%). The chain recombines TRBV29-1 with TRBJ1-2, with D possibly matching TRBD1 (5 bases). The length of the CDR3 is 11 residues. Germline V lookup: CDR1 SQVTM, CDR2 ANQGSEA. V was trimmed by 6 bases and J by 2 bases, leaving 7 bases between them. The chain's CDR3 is CSVKGNYGYTF. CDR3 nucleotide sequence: TGCAGCGTGAAGGGGAACTATGGCTACACCTTC.

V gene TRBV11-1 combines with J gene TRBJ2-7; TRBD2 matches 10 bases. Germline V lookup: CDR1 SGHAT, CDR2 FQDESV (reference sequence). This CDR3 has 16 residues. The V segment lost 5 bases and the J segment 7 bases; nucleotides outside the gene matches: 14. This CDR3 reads CASSRTVGPLAGEQYF. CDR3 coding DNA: TGTGCCAGCAGCCGCACCGTCGGGCCACTAGCGGGGGAGCAGTACTTC. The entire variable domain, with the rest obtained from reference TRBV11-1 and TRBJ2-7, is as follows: EAEVAQSPRYKITEKSQAVAFWCDPISGHATLYWYRQILGQGPELLVQFQDESVVDDSQLPKDRFSAERLKGVDSTLKIQPAELGDSAMYLCASSRTVGPLAGEQYFGPGTRLTVT.

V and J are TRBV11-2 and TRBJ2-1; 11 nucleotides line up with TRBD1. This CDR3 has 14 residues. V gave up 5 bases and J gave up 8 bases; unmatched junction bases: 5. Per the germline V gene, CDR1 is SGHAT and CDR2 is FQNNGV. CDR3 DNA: TGTGCCAGCAGCCCAGGACAGGGGGCATATGAGCAGTTCTTC. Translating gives CASSPGQGAYEQFF.

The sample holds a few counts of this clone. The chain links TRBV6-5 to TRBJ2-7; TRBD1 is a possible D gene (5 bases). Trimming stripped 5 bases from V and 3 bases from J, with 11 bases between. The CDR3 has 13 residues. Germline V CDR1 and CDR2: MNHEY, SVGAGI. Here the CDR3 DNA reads TGTGCCAGCAGTCCCAGGGCCCTCTACGAGCAGTACTTC. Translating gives CASSPRALYEQYF.

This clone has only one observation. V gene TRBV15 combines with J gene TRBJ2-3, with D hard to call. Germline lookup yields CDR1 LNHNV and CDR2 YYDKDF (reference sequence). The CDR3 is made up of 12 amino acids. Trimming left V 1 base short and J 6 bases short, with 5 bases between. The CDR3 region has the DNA TGTGCCACCAGCAGAGGGGTGGATACGCAGTATTTT. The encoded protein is CATSRGVDTQYF.

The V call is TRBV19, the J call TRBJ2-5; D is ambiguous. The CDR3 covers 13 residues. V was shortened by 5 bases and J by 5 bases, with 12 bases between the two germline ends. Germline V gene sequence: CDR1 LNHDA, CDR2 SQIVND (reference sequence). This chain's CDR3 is CASSDQIIETQYF. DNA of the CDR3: TGTGCCAGTAGTGATCAGATTATCGAGACCCAGTACTTC.